These T cell receptor beta chains were read from a single sample in a study of cytomegalovirus exposure and HLA in healthy donors. Measured with immunoSEQ multiplex PCR; TCRdb has only the in-frame clones, and not every one. The table lists approximately 120,000 clones, approximately 80% of them singletons. What was sequenced was PBMCs. These receptors all stem from a man in his forties or fifties in good health and CMV-seronegative. CDR3s include the opening cysteine and the closing phenylalanine or tryptophan. Each record gives: CDR3 DNA, CDR3 protein, J gene, V gene, D gene, clone size. The D gene is left open where the match is weak. The size entry is marked missing in some rows and otherwise reads once, few, many or a size class.

DNA: TGTGCCAGCAGTGGCCGGGACAGGGGGCTCATAAGCAATCAGCCCCAGCATTTT; CDR3: CASSGRDRGLISNQPQHF; J: TRBJ1-5; V: TRBV6-1; D: TRBD1; size: -
DNA: TGCAGTGCTAGTGTGGGACTCGAGCAGTTCTTC; CDR3: CSASVGLEQFF; J: TRBJ2-1; V: TRBV20-1; D: -; size: -
DNA: TGTGCCAGCAGTGGGGTCCGGGGGACTAACTATGGCTACACCTTC; CDR3: CASSGVRGTNYGYTF; J: TRBJ1-2; V: TRBV2; D: -; size: -
DNA: TGTGCCAGTAGTTCAAGCTCGAACCATCCCGATACGCAGTATTTT; CDR3: CASSSSSNHPDTQYF; J: TRBJ2-3; V: TRBV19; D: -; size: -
DNA: TGTGCCAGCAGCTTTCTAGGCAACGTCTACGAGCAGTACTTC; CDR3: CASSFLGNVYEQYF; J: TRBJ2-7; V: TRBV7-9; D: -; size: once
DNA: TGTGCCAGCAGCTTACGACTAGCGGGGGACCTCCCCTACAATGAGCAGTTCTTC; CDR3: CASSLRLAGDLPYNEQFF; J: TRBJ2-1; V: TRBV7-2; D: TRBD2; size: -
DNA: TGTGCCAGCAGTTATACTGCGGATACGCAGTATTTT; CDR3: CASSYTADTQYF; J: TRBJ2-3; V: TRBV6-6; D: -; size: -
DNA: TGCGCCAGCAGCTTGGCGGGTCTGGCAGAGACCCAGTACTTC; CDR3: CASSLAGLAETQYF; J: TRBJ2-5; V: TRBV5-1; D: -; size: -
DNA: TGTGCCAGCAGCCCTGGACAGGGGGTTCCGACTAACTATGGCTACACCTTC; CDR3: CASSPGQGVPTNYGYTF; J: TRBJ1-2; V: TRBV5-8; D: TRBD1; size: few
DNA: TGCGCCAGCAGCCCGCAGGGGGCGGAAGGCTACACCTTC; CDR3: CASSPQGAEGYTF; J: TRBJ1-2; V: TRBV4-3; D: TRBD1; size: -
DNA: TGTGCCAGCAGCCAAGACAGGGGCGGTCTCTCACCCCTCCACTTT; CDR3: CASSQDRGGLSPLHF; J: TRBJ1-6; V: TRBV5-6; D: TRBD1; size: -
DNA: TGTGCCAGCAGTGAGTGGCTAGCGGAAGAGACCCAGTACTTC; CDR3: CASSEWLAEETQYF; J: TRBJ2-5; V: TRBV6-1; D: TRBD2; size: -
DNA: TGCGCCAGCAGCGGGACTACTAGCACAGATACGCAGTATTTT; CDR3: CASSGTTSTDTQYF; J: TRBJ2-3; V: TRBV5-1; D: TRBD2; size: once
DNA: TGTGCCATCACCCCAGATTCCTCTGGAAACACCATATATTTT; CDR3: CAITPDSSGNTIYF; J: TRBJ1-3; V: TRBV10-3; D: -; size: -
DNA: TGTGCCAGTAGTATAGAGGGGGCGCGAATTGAAGCTTTCTTT; CDR3: CASSIEGARIEAFF; J: TRBJ1-1; V: TRBV19; D: -; size: -
DNA: TGTGCCTGGAGTGGAGTAAGGACACTTAACTATGGCTACACCTTC; CDR3: CAWSGVRTLNYGYTF; J: TRBJ1-2; V: TRBV30; D: -; size: few
DNA: TGTGCTCTCAGTCCCATGGAGGGATCTGGAAACACCATATATTTT; CDR3: CALSPMEGSGNTIYF; J: TRBJ1-3; V: TRBV10-3; D: -; size: -
DNA: TGTGCCAGCAACTCCTGGGACATAATCGTTTTCTTT; CDR3: CASNSWDIIVFF; J: TRBJ1-1; V: TRBV6-1; D: -; size: once
DNA: TGTGCCAGTAGTCCTTCGGGACTCACAGATACGCAGTATTTT; CDR3: CASSPSGLTDTQYF; J: TRBJ2-3; V: TRBV19; D: -; size: -
DNA: TGTGCCAGCAGCTTGGCCTTCACTGAAGCTTTCTTT; CDR3: CASSLAFTEAFF; J: TRBJ1-1; V: TRBV5-6; D: -; size: -
DNA: TGTGCCAGCAGCTTTCTAGCGGGGAGAAATGAGCAGTTCTTC; CDR3: CASSFLAGRNEQFF; J: TRBJ2-1; V: TRBV5-6; D: TRBD2; size: -
DNA: TGTGCCAGCAGCCAAGACCGCGGACTCTCTGGAAACACCATATATTTT; CDR3: CASSQDRGLSGNTIYF; J: TRBJ1-3; V: TRBV14; D: -; size: few
DNA: TGTGCCAGCTCACCAATATCCCGGGGGGCCACAGATACGCAGTATTTT; CDR3: CASSPISRGATDTQYF; J: TRBJ2-3; V: TRBV18; D: -; size: -
DNA: TGCGCCAGCAGCCAAGGTGGGCAGGGGGAGACCCAGTACTTC; CDR3: CASSQGGQGETQYF; J: TRBJ2-5; V: TRBV4-1; D: -; size: -
DNA: TGTGCCAGCAGAGGACAGGAGAACTATGGCTACACCTTC; CDR3: CASRGQENYGYTF; J: TRBJ1-2; V: TRBV25-1; D: TRBD1; size: -
DNA: TGTGCCAGCACCGCTTCGGAGGGCTACACCTTC; CDR3: CASTASEGYTF; J: TRBJ1-2; V: TRBV6-1; D: -; size: -
DNA: TGCGCCAGCATGGACAGGGGTTTGGAAGAGACCCAGTACTTC; CDR3: CASMDRGLEETQYF; J: TRBJ2-5; V: TRBV5-1; D: TRBD1; size: -
DNA: TGTGCCAGCAGCCCATCGGAAGGACAGGGTAAAGAGACCCAGTACTTC; CDR3: CASSPSEGQGKETQYF; J: TRBJ2-5; V: TRBV7-9; D: TRBD1; size: few
DNA: TGTGCCAGCAGCGTTGCCGGGAGGGAACAGGACGAGCAGTACTTC; CDR3: CASSVAGREQDEQYF; J: TRBJ2-7; V: TRBV9; D: TRBD2; size: -
DNA: TGTGCCAGCAGCTTGCCTCACCGGGGGGCCAACGTCCTGACTTTC; CDR3: CASSLPHRGANVLTF; J: TRBJ2-6; V: TRBV5-6; D: -; size: -
DNA: TGTGCCATCAGTGAGTTAGGACAGGGACGTCCAGAGACCCAGTACTTC; CDR3: CAISELGQGRPETQYF; J: TRBJ2-5; V: TRBV10-3; D: TRBD1; size: -
DNA: TGTGCCAGCAGTTTAGGGGGACAGGTTACACATGGCTACACCTTC; CDR3: CASSLGGQVTHGYTF; J: TRBJ1-2; V: TRBV27; D: TRBD1; size: -
DNA: TGTGCCAGCAGCATCTTGCCGGGACAGGGTGGTAACGCTGAAGCTTTCTTT; CDR3: CASSILPGQGGNAEAFF; J: TRBJ1-1; V: TRBV7-7; D: TRBD1; size: -
DNA: TGTGCCAGCATTAAACTAAGCGGGGGCTCCTACAATGAGCAGTTCTTC; CDR3: CASIKLSGGSYNEQFF; J: TRBJ2-1; V: TRBV6-6; D: TRBD2; size: -
DNA: TGTGCCAGCATAAGGACAGGGAGCACAGATACGCAGTATTTT; CDR3: CASIRTGSTDTQYF; J: TRBJ2-3; V: TRBV6-5; D: TRBD1; size: once